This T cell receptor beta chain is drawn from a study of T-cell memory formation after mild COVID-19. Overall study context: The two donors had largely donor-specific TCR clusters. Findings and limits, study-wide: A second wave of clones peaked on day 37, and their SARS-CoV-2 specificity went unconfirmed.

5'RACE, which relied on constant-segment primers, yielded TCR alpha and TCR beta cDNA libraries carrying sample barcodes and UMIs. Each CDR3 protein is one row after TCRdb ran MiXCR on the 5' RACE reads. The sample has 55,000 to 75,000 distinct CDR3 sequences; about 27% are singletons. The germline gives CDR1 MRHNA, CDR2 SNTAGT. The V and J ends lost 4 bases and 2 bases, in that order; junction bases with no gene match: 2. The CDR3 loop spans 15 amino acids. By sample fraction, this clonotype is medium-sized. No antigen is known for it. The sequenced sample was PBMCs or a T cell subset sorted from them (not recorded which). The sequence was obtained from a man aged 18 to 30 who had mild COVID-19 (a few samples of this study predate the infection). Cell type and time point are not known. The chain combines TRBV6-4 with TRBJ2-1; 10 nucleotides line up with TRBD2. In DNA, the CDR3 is TGTGCCAGCAGTGGGACTAGCGGAACCTACAATGAGCAGTTCTTC. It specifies CASSGTSGTYNEQFF.